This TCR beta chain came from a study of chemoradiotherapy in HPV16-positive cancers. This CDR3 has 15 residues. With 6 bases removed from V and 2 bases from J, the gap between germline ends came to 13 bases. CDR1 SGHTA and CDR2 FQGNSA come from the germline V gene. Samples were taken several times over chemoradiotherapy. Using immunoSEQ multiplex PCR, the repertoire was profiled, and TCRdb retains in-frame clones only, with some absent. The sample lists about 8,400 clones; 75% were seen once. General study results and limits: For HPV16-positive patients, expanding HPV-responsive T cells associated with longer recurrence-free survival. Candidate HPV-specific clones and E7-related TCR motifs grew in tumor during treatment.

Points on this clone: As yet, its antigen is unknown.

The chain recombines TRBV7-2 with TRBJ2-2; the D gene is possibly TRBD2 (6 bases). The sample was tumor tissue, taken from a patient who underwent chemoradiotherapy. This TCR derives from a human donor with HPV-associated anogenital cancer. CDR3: CASRPTGGNTGELFF. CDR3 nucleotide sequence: TGTGCCAGCAGGCCGACCGGGGGAAACACCGGGGAGCTGTTTTTT. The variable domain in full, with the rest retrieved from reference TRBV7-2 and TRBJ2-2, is GAGVSQSPSNKVTEKGKDVELRCDPISGHTALYWYRQSLGQGLEFLIYFQGNSAPDKSGLPSDRFSAERTGGSVSTLTIQRTQQEDSAVYLCASRPTGGNTGELFFGEGSRLTVL.